The entry below describes one TCR beta chain. Sequence at one end of the junction differs from germline and may be a read error. These data are taken from a study of blood T cells in healthy people across ages. CDR3 length: 12 amino acids. The V gene's germline CDR1 is SQVTM and CDR2 ANQGSEA. Through a sample-barcoded 5' primer and a J-beta primer mix, a second PCR was run for roughly 7 to 12 cycles. Each cDNA molecule was tagged by a template-switch adaptor with 12 random nucleotides. TCRdb fed the 5' RACE reads into MiXCR, producing one record per CDR3 protein. The table shows 650,000 to 1,000,000 distinct CDR3 sequences, with more than 35% occurring only once.

This TCR came from a man older than 75 in good health. The chain joins TRBV29-1 to TRBJ2-5; D not certain. The sample consisted of blood. CDR3 residues: CSVESGVEIQYF. CDR3 nucleotide sequence: TGCAGCGTTGAAAGTGGAGTAGAGATCCAGTACTTC.